The 14 T cell receptor beta chains below were found in one sample sequenced in a study of blood T cell repertoires in COVID-19. TCRdb's table, derived via immunoSEQ multiplex PCR, lists solely in-frame clones and lacks some. The data contain about 130,000 clones, around 81% of them singletons. The sequenced sample consisted of peripheral blood. These TCRs come from a man between 60 and 75 years old with acute or convalescent COVID-19.

The CDR3 DNA reads as TGTGCCAGCAGCTTAGGGCAGGGACTTAGCAATCAGCCCCAGCATTTT. Translation: CASSLGQGLSNQPQHF. The chain couples TRBV7-6 to TRBJ1-5, with D possibly TRBD1 on 5 matching bases. CDR1 SGHVS and CDR2 FNYEAQ come from the germline V gene. The CDR3 spans 16 residues. The ends were cut back, 1 base at V and 0 bases at J, with 10 bases in the middle.

The chain uses TRBV15 and TRBJ2-2; 8 nucleotides match TRBD2. CDR3 size: 17 residues. Germline lookup yields CDR1 LNHNV and CDR2 YYDKDF (reference sequence). The J segment lost 3 bases and the V segment lost 4 bases, leaving 10 bases of the junction unmatched. In DNA form, the CDR3 reads TGTGCCACCAGCACCCCCGGGAAGCGGGAGCACACCGGGGAGCTGTTTTTT. Translating it yields CATSTPGKREHTGELFF.

This chain joins TRBV5-1 and TRBJ2-3, with 7 bases that match TRBD2. CDR1 is SGHRS and CDR2 is YFSETQ in the germline V gene. With V trimmed by 4 bases and J by 0 bases, 11 bases remained unmatched. The CDR3 contains 17 residues. CDR3 in amino acids: CASSLREAGYSTDTQYF. As DNA, the CDR3 is TGCGCCAGCAGCCTTCGCGAAGCGGGGTATAGCACAGATACGCAGTATTTT.

This clone was seen a single time. V gene TRBV5-1 combines with J gene TRBJ2-2; TRBD1 might be the D (5 bases). The germline V gene has CDR1 SGHRS and CDR2 YFSETQ. The CDR3 has 13 residues. Trimming stripped 5 bases from V and 3 bases from J, with 8 bases between. The CDR3 spells CASRSGHTGELFF. The CDR3 DNA is TGCGCCAGCAGATCAGGGCACACCGGGGAGCTGTTTTTT. The complete variable domain, with remaining parts taken from reference TRBV5-1 and TRBJ2-2, reads KAGVTQTPRYLIKTRGQQVTLSCSPISGHRSVSWYQQTPGQGLQFLFEYFSETQRNKGNFPGRFSGRQFSNSRSEMNVSTLELGDSALYLCASRSGHTGELFFGEGSRLTVL.

The CDR3 DNA is TGTGCCAGCAGCCCGACCCACCGGGACAGGGTTAACTATGGCTACACCTTC. It specifies CASSPTHRDRVNYGYTF. V is TRBV7-3 and J is TRBJ1-2; 9 bases fit TRBD1. The CDR3 spans 17 residues. Germline-derived CDR1 and CDR2 are SGHTA and FQGTGA. The V gene end was trimmed by 5 bases and the J gene end by 1 base; junction bases not matched to a gene: 11.

A note on this clone: Because the CDR3's place on the DNA is in doubt, the DNA is left out and the CDR3 is given as listed by TCRdb. The J gene is TRBJ1-5, the V gene TRBV28; the table's D call TRBD1 went unverified against the DNA. The CDR3 spans 16 residues, counting both ends. Germline V gives CDR1 MDHEN, CDR2 SYDVKM. CDR3: CASSSSGTGKNQPQHF.

The genes are TRBV7-9 and TRBJ2-1; a weak D match, TRBD2 (5 bases). CDR1 and CDR2 (germline): SEHNR, FQNEAQ (reference sequence). The V end was cut by 0 bases, the J end by 9 bases, with 15 bases between. The CDR3 extends over 15 amino acids. In nucleotides, the CDR3 is TGTGCCAGCAGCTTAGCAGTAGGACCCCGGGGTGAGCAGTTCTTC. Translated, it gives CASSLAVGPRGEQFF.

This rearrangement joins TRBV5-1 to TRBJ2-1; D unresolved. V lost 1 base and J lost 3, with 5 bases in between. The CDR3 spans 13 residues. The germline gives CDR1 SGHRS, CDR2 YFSETQ. The CDR3 DNA reads as TGCGCCAGCAGCTTGAGAGTCTACAATGAGCAGTTCTTC. Translating gives CASSLRVYNEQFF.

The chain joins TRBV5-1 to TRBJ2-2, with D maybe TRBD1 (6 bases). Germline CDR1 reads SGHRS; CDR2 reads YFSETQ. The CDR3 loop spans 16 amino acids. Trimming shortened V by 4 bases and J by 5 bases, and 18 bases separated the two germline ends. The CDR3 sequence: CASSPNPGTPTGELFF. CDR3 coding DNA: TGCGCCAGCAGCCCAAACCCCGGGACACCGACCGGGGAGCTGTTTTTT.

This sequence joins TRBV5-1 and TRBJ1-6, with D perhaps TRBD1 (5 bases). Germline V gene sequence: CDR1 SGHRS, CDR2 YFSETQ. The V end lost 2 bases, the J end lost 0 bases, and 6 bases lay between the germline ends. The CDR3 has 15 amino acids. CDR3 nucleotides: TGCGCCAGCAGCTTTACAGGCTCCTATAATTCACCCCTCCACTTT. It codes for CASSFTGSYNSPLHF.

The V call is TRBV5-1, the J call TRBJ2-3, with no clear D. In germline, CDR1 is SGHRS, CDR2 YFSETQ. V was shortened by 5 bases and J by 0 bases, with 4 bases between the two germline ends. The CDR3 has 12 residues. CDR3 sequence: CASRASTDTQYF. The DNA of the CDR3 is TGCGCCAGCAGGGCTAGCACAGATACGCAGTATTTT.

The chain carries TRBV13 and TRBJ2-5; TRBD2 matches at 7 bases. The CDR3 is 13 residues long. Unmatched junction bases numbered 3, after V lost 3 bases and J lost 5 bases. CDR1 is PRHDT, CDR2 FYEKMQ, per germline (reference sequence). CDR3 sequence (DNA): TGTGCCAGCAGCTTTGGCGGGAGCGAGACCCAGTACTTC. Its translation is CASSFGGSETQYF.

The chain links TRBV5-5 to TRBJ1-1; D call uncertain. CDR3 size: 15 residues. With 8 bases removed from V and 0 bases from J, the gap between germline ends came to 17 bases. Germline V gene sequence: CDR1 SGHKS, CDR2 YYEKEE (reference sequence). As DNA, the CDR3 is TGTGCCAGTCGCCTAGGCAGCTTGATGAACACTGAAGCTTTCTTT. This encodes CASRLGSLMNTEAFF. The full variable domain, its missing parts supplied by reference TRBV5-5 and TRBJ1-1, is DAGVTQSPTHLIKTRGQQVTLRCSPISGHKSVSWYQQVLGQGPQFIFQYYEKEERGRGNFPDRFSARQFPNYSSELNVNALLLGDSALYLCASRLGSLMNTEAFFGQGTRLTVV.

The V call is TRBV6-5, the J call TRBJ1-3; the D gene is possibly TRBD1 (6 bases). The CDR3 runs to 14 residues. The V and J ends lost 0 bases and 6 bases respectively, with 9 bases between them. Germline V lookup: CDR1 MNHEY, CDR2 SVGAGI. The CDR3 DNA reads as TGTGCCAGCAGTTACTCAAGGGGGATAAACACCATATATTTT. Amino acids: CASSYSRGINTIYF.